This T cell receptor beta chain stems from a study of T-cell memory formation after mild COVID-19 (dated by TCRdb to about 2021). Regarding the complete study: Most TCR sequence clusters were specific to one of the two donors. In a couple of donors, T-cell clones that expanded and contracted after mild COVID-19 were tracked by sequencing TCRalpha and TCRbeta repertoires over time. Two young, previously healthy adult volunteers made up the cohort, one male and one female. Beyond this particular receptor, the publication reports: Some responding clones were detected in pre-infection memory, suggesting pre-existing cross-reactive memory T cells joined the SARS-CoV-2 response. Contracting CD4+ clones were found mainly in CM and EM memory subsets, while CD8+ clones were enriched in EMRA. SARS-CoV-2 specificity of the second-wave clones peaking on day 37 was not confirmed. The study included only a couple of mild cases, and larger cohorts that include severe cases with pre-infection samples were judged to be necessary. Clones contracting from day 15 to 85 had balanced CD4/CD8 phenotypes, while a second wave expanding from day 15 to 37 was biased towards CD4+.

The CDR3 holds 15 amino acids from the cysteine to the phenylalanine. Just the 45-base CDR3 DNA is kept, in frame starting at base 1. From the germline V gene (reference sequence), CDR1 is MNHEY and CDR2 is SMNVEV. V is reduced by 6 bases and J by 7 bases, leaving a spacing of 16 bases between them. Ficoll-Paque density gradient centrifugation was used to isolate PBMCs. This clonotype was counted between two and nine times. Its antigen has not been determined. Qualities for individual bases were not recorded, and no much larger clone is one base off. Sequencing used an Illumina NovaSeq 6000. TCRalpha and TCRbeta cDNA libraries were built by 5'RACE with constant-segment primers, adding sample barcodes and unique molecular identifiers. Trizol reagent was used to extract RNA from every sample. Library amplification was performed in two PCR steps, and a second sample barcode and Illumina TruSeq adapters were introduced in the second step. Sequencing of the libraries was done on an Illumina NovaSeq, producing 2 x 150 bp paired-end reads. The source study handled its data this way. Reads were demultiplexed and collapsed into UMI-guided consensus sequences with migec v1.2.7. Using mixcr v2.1.11, UMI consensuses were aligned to TRA and TRB V and J templates and then assembled into clonotypes. Expanded or contracted clonotypes were those called significant by both edgeR and NoisET, with noise models trained on biological replicates. For edgeR calls, the cutoffs were a false discovery rate-adjusted p below 0.01 and a log2 fold-change threshold of 1. As an exploratory analysis of dynamics, PCA with hierarchical clustering was applied to max-normalized trajectories of the 1000 most abundant clonotypes. Separately sequenced CD4+ and CD8+ repertoires were used to assign a CD4 or CD8 phenotype to each responding clone. The raw public data were reprocessed by TCRdb itself: fastp quality trimming at Q25, MiXCR clonotype calling, in-frame beta chains only. CDR3 protein duplicates are merged, each entry listing the most common genes and DNA. The V and J calls, along with clone size, are taken from TCRdb and not from the paper's own processing. The sample records about 560,000 distinct CDR3 sequences, roughly 17% of which are singletons. The biggest ten clones account for 8.1% of the sample.

The TCR comes from an adult woman who had mild COVID-19 (a few samples of this study predate the infection). The sample titles of this study are shuffled in the database, so cell type and time point are left out; the donor was told from shared clones. The sequence links TRBV27 to TRBJ1-6; no D gene can be assigned with confidence. Specimen: PBMCs or a T cell subset sorted from them (not recorded which). The CDR3 region: CASSRMGLGNSPLHF. The DNA sequence is given as TGTGCCAGCAGCCGGATGGGCCTGGGGAATTCACCCCTCCACTTT.